The 21 T cell receptor beta chains below come from one sample, sequenced in a study of blood T cell repertoires in COVID-19. TCRdb's copy holds only in-frame clones and misses some; the assay was immunoSEQ multiplex PCR. The data contain tens of thousands of clones, more than 85% of them singletons. The sequenced sample was peripheral blood. The origin of the receptors is a human donor in a cohort sampled during active COVID-19. The donor label of this sample is uncertain.

This chain connects TRBV11-2 to TRBJ2-2; 10 nucleotides line up with TRBD2. There are 15 residues in the CDR3. V lost 3 bases and J lost 7; bases outside the gene matches: 5. Germline V lookup: CDR1 SGHAT, CDR2 FQNNGV. Written as DNA, the CDR3 is TGTGCCAGCAGCTTCACTAGCGGGAAGGGCGGGGAGCTGTTTTTT. This gives the protein CASSFTSGKGGELFF.

This chain joins TRBV11-2 and TRBJ2-1, with D perhaps TRBD2 (5 bases). V lost 4 bases, J lost 1 base, and 11 bases lay in between. Germline lookup yields CDR1 SGHAT and CDR2 FQNNGV. This CDR3 contains 15 residues. The CDR3 DNA reads as TGTGCCAGCAGCTACATAGCGCTTTCCTACAATGAGCAGTTCTTC. It codes for CASSYIALSYNEQFF.

This rearrangement joins TRBV2 to TRBJ2-7; weak D call: TRBD1 (6 bases). The germline V and J ends were trimmed by 3 bases and 5 bases, with 17 bases remaining between them. Germline V gene lookup returns CDR1 SNHLY and CDR2 FYNNEI. CDR3 size: 15 residues. CDR3 residues: CASSDRARGIDEQYF. DNA for the CDR3: TGTGCCAGCAGTGATCGGGCCAGGGGTATCGACGAGCAGTACTTC.

This rearrangement joins TRBV11-3 to TRBJ2-5, with 8 nucleotides matching TRBD2. This CDR3 region has 14 residues. Losses at the gene ends were 1 base for V and 5 bases for J; bases not matched to a gene: 3. The germline V gene encodes CDR1 SGHNT and CDR2 YENEEA. The DNA of the CDR3 is TGTGCCAGCAGCTTAGCGGGAGGGCGGGAGACCCAGTACTTC. Its protein is CASSLAGGRETQYF.

This chain links TRBV6-1 with TRBJ2-7, with D possibly matching TRBD1 (6 bases). This CDR3 spans 13 amino acids. CDR1 MNHNS and CDR2 SASEGT come from the germline V gene. Trimming cost V 3 bases and J 2 bases, with 8 bases left between them. CDR3 amino acids: CASSEGATYEQYF. Written as DNA, the CDR3 is TGTGCCAGCAGTGAGGGGGCCACCTACGAGCAGTACTTC.

The chain recombines TRBV29-1 with TRBJ2-1; TRBD2 is a possible D gene (5 bases). Germline V CDR1 and CDR2: SQVTM, ANQGSEA. This CDR3 is built from 13 residues. The V end lost 6 bases, the J end lost 11 bases, and 20 bases lay between the germline ends. CDR3 sequence: CSVYLTGEKKQFF. The CDR3 DNA reads TGCAGCGTCTACTTAACTGGGGAGAAAAAGCAGTTCTTC.

V gene TRBV18 combines with J gene TRBJ2-7, with 8 bases that match TRBD1. Germline CDR1 and CDR2: KGHSH and LQKENI. The CDR3 spans 14 residues. V shed 2 bases, J shed 1 base, and the junction held 1 base outside the gene matches. Written as DNA, the CDR3 is TGTGCCAGCTCACCAAGGACAGGGTCCTACGAGCAGTACTTC. Translating it yields CASSPRTGSYEQYF.

The chain carries TRBV2 and TRBJ2-7; D is perhaps TRBD1 (6 bases). The V end lost 7 bases, the J end lost 0 bases, and 13 bases lay between the germline ends. In germline, CDR1 is SNHLY, CDR2 FYNNEI. The CDR3 sequence is 14 residues long. The CDR3 spells CASTQGTISYEQYF. CDR3 nucleotides: TGTGCCAGCACCCAGGGGACAATCTCCTACGAGCAGTACTTC.

The sample holds one count of this clone. This chain joins TRBV5-5 and TRBJ2-7; perhaps TRBD1 as D (5 bases). Germline V lookup: CDR1 SGHKS, CDR2 YYEKEE (reference sequence). The CDR3 length is 13 residues. Between the trimmed V and J ends, which lost 3 bases and 3 bases, there was a span of 10 bases. CDR3 in DNA: TGTGCCAGCAGCTACTCACAGGTCTACGAGCAGTACTTC. Amino acids: CASSYSQVYEQYF.

The gene calls are TRBV6-5 and TRBJ2-2, with a possible D match to TRBD2 (5 bases). CDR3 length: 15 residues. In germline, CDR1 is MNHEY, CDR2 SVGAGI. Trimming stripped 2 bases from V and 4 bases from J, with 11 bases between. This CDR3 reads CASSYGLAGTGELFF. The CDR3 DNA reads as TGTGCCAGCAGTTACGGGCTAGCTGGCACCGGGGAGCTGTTTTTT.

V and J are TRBV9 and TRBJ2-6, with 7 bases matching TRBD1. This CDR3 has 15 residues. The germline V gene encodes CDR1 SGDLS and CDR2 YYNGEE. The V and J ends lost 4 bases and 4 bases, in that order; junction bases with no gene match: 5. This CDR3 reads CASSSRGLGANVLTF. The DNA for the CDR3 is TGTGCCAGCAGCTCGAGGGGGCTCGGGGCCAACGTCCTGACTTTC.

The V and J genes are TRBV5-1 and TRBJ2-1, with 7 bases fitting TRBD2. Trimming took 0 bases from V and 6 from J; bases not matched to a gene: 3. Germline V gene sequence: CDR1 SGHRS, CDR2 YFSETQ. This CDR3 is built from 14 residues. The DNA of the CDR3 is TGCGCCAGCAGCTTGGATCCGGGAGGCAATGAGCAGTTCTTC. This gives the protein CASSLDPGGNEQFF.

The CDR3 region has the DNA TGTGCCAGTATGATCAGGGAACGCTCTGGGGCCAACGTCCTGACTTTC. As protein: CASMIRERSGANVLTF. The chain links TRBV19 to TRBJ2-6; the D gene is possibly TRBD1 (5 bases). The CDR3 contains 16 residues. Germline V gene lookup returns CDR1 LNHDA and CDR2 SQIVND (reference sequence). With 7 bases removed from V and 0 bases from J, the gap between germline ends came to 13 bases.

J is TRBJ1-6 and V is TRBV18, with a possible D match to TRBD1 (6 bases). The V gene lost 3 bases and the J gene lost 7 bases, with 16 bases spanning the gap. CDR3 length: 16 residues. Per the germline V gene, CDR1 is KGHSH and CDR2 is LQKENI. The CDR3 sequence is CASSPAQGGENSPLHF. As DNA, the CDR3 is TGTGCCAGCTCACCGGCCCAAGGGGGTGAGAATTCACCCCTCCACTTT.

The chain links TRBV10-1 to TRBJ2-7; TRBD1 might be the D (6 bases). Trimming removed 6 bases from V and 2 bases from J, with 14 bases in between. The germline CDR1 and CDR2 sequences are WNHNN and SYGVQD (reference sequence). The CDR3 has 14 residues. The CDR3 loop is CASSSGQNPYEQYF. The CDR3 bases are TGCGCCAGCAGCTCCGGACAGAACCCCTACGAGCAGTACTTC.

The chain joins TRBV7-8 to TRBJ2-7; D is uncertain. Per germline, CDR1 SGHVS and CDR2 FQNEAQ. With 0 bases removed from V and 2 bases from J, the gap between germline ends came to 5 bases. The CDR3 length is 13 residues. The CDR3 sequence: CASSLASAYEQYF. As DNA, the CDR3 is TGTGCCAGCAGCTTAGCGTCAGCCTACGAGCAGTACTTC. Based on the CDR3 plus reference TRBV7-8 and TRBJ2-7, the full variable domain is GAGVSQSPRYKVAKRGQDVALRCDPISGHVSLFWYQQALGQGPEFLTYFQNEAQLDKSGLPSDRFFAERPEGSVSTLKIQRTQQEDSAVYLCASSLASAYEQYFGPGTRLTVT.

This sequence joins TRBV2 and TRBJ1-5; 9 positions match TRBD1. Germline lookup yields CDR1 SNHLY and CDR2 FYNNEI. Trimming took 7 bases from V and 8 from J; bases not matched to a gene: 9. This CDR3 comprises 14 residues. Written as DNA, the CDR3 is TGTGCCAGCACCATTGGACAGGGGAGGGAGCCCCAGCATTTT. Its protein product is CASTIGQGREPQHF.

The chain links TRBV19 to TRBJ2-1; the match to TRBD2 covers 8 bases. CDR3 length equals 15 residues. V gave up 5 bases and J gave up 9 bases; unmatched junction bases: 12. Germline V gives CDR1 LNHDA, CDR2 SQIVND (reference sequence). The CDR3 sequence: CASSPVRGGYVEQFF. The CDR3 DNA sequence: TGTGCCAGTAGTCCCGTACGGGGGGGCTACGTTGAGCAGTTCTTC.

The V call is TRBV15, the J call TRBJ2-1; TRBD1 might be the D (5 bases). V was cut by 3 bases and J by 1 base, with 13 bases left in between. The germline gives CDR1 LNHNV, CDR2 YYDKDF (reference sequence). The CDR3 consists of 16 residues. Written as DNA, the CDR3 is TGTGCCACCAGCAGGGGGCTTTCAGAGTCCTACAATGAGCAGTTCTTC. Its translation: CATSRGLSESYNEQFF.

The J gene is TRBJ2-7, the V gene TRBV4-1, with TRBD1 matching 7 bases. Germline V gene lookup returns CDR1 MGHRA and CDR2 YSYEKL. This CDR3 comprises 14 residues. V was clipped by 0 bases and J by 4 bases; unmatched bases: 3. The CDR3, as DNA: TGCGCCAGCAGCCAAGAAACAGGGGTGTACGAGCAGTACTTC. This codes for CASSQETGVYEQYF.

The count of this clone is one. The chain is built from TRBV5-6 and TRBJ2-5; 8 bases align to TRBD2. The CDR3 consists of 14 residues. V was pared by 4 bases and J by 4 bases, with 6 bases of the junction left unmatched. Per the germline V gene, CDR1 is SGHDT and CDR2 is YYEEEE. CDR3 coding DNA: TGTGCCAGCAGCCGGAGCGGGAGTGCAGAGACCCAGTACTTC. This translates into CASSRSGSAETQYF.